This T cell receptor beta chain derives from a study of T cell responses to AZD1222 COVID-19 vaccine. Study observations and caveats: The study identified only five to seven AZD1222 recipients as seropositive at baseline. A reported finding is that nearly half of spike-specific TCRs target unmutated variant regions. Two AZD1222 doses significantly raised spike-specific TCR breadth and depth over controls.

Of note for this clone: Its specificity is unknown.

The germline gives CDR1 SGHRS, CDR2 YFSETQ. Trimming took off 4 bases at V and 3 bases at J, with 26 bases between the two ends. This CDR3 spans 18 amino acids. Data came from immunoSEQ multiplex PCR; TCRdb stores just in-frame clones and leaves some out. Found here are over 100,000 clones, more than 75% of them singletons; the top ten hold 3.3%. The J gene is TRBJ2-7, the V gene TRBV5-1, with D perhaps given as TRBD1 or TRBD2 (7 bases each). The clonotype originates from an adult who received the MenACWY meningococcal vaccine as a control. The sample was peripheral blood, taken 28 days after the second dose of the MenACWY control vaccine. The CDR3 coding sequence is TGCGCCAGCAGCCCCCGGGGAGGGGGCGCAACAAATAGCTACGAGCAGTACTTC. Protein sequence: CASSPRGGGATNSYEQYF. The variable domain in full, with the rest retrieved from reference TRBV5-1 and TRBJ2-7, is KAGVTQTPRYLIKTRGQQVTLSCSPISGHRSVSWYQQTPGQGLQFLFEYFSETQRNKGNFPGRFSGRQFSNSRSEMNVSTLELGDSALYLCASSPRGGGATNSYEQYFGPGTRLTVT.